The present T cell receptor beta chain was sequenced within a study of blood T cell repertoires in COVID-19. In the study overall: COVID-19 samples from acute and convalescent phases originated in the United States, Italy and Spain. Sources were T cells, B-cell-depleted T cells, or PBMCs; the material itself was cDNA or gDNA.

This clone has only one observation. Authors' processing steps: Reference gene primer amplification gave estimated nucleated cell counts. Here immunoSEQ multiplex PCR was the method, and the copy in TCRdb shows in-frame clones only, minus some. V, J and clone size derive from that table, while D and trimming were established from the DNA sequence. The repertoire holds 250,000 to 350,000 clones, with about 86% as singletons. CDR1 MNHEY and CDR2 SMNVEV come from the germline V gene (reference sequence). Trimming pared 4 bases from V and 10 bases from J, leaving 13 bases between. The CDR3 contains 13 residues. Those enrolled in Seattle joined during active infection and were followed longitudinally afterward.

The chain employs TRBV27 and TRBJ1-4; D not resolved. The receptor was isolated from a person aged 70 to 79 with COVID-19, enrolled during active disease. The sequencing sample was made of peripheral blood. This chain's CDR3 is CASSSVLGGKLFF. Here the CDR3 DNA reads TGTGCCAGCAGTTCGGTTTTAGGCGGAAAACTGTTTTTT.